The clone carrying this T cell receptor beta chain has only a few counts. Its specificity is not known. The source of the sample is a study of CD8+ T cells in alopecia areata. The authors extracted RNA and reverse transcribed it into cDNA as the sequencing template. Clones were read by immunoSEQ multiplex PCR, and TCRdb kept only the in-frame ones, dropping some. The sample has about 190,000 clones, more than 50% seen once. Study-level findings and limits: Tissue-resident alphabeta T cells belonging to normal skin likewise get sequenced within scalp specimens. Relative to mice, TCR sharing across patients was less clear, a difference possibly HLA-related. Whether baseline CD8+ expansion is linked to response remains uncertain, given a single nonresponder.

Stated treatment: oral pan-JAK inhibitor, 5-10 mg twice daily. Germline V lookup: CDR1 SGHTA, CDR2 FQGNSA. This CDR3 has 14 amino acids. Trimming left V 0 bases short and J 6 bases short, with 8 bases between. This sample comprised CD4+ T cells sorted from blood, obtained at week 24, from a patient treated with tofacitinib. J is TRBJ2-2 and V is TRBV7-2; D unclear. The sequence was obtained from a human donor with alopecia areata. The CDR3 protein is CASSLALGPGELFF. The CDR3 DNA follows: TGTGCCAGCAGCTTAGCTTTAGGGCCCGGGGAGCTGTTTTTT.